Described below is a single TCR beta chain sequence and its context. This sample was included in a study of shared T cell receptors in the human thymus. This CDR3 spans 15 amino acids. In germline, CDR1 is GTSNPN, CDR2 SVGIG (reference sequence). The ends lost 2 bases at V and 1 base at J; junction bases unmatched: 7. TCRdb keeps only in-frame clones here, not all; method: immunoSEQ multiplex PCR. This sample has roughly 500,000 clones, with approximately 78% found just once. This sample also appeared in a second study, on human thymus T cells. Per that paper: Obtained as resections during corrective heart surgery, the thymus tissue was then studied.

The chain is built from TRBV30 and TRBJ1-1; 7 bases fit TRBD1. Sequencing was performed on thymocytes. This sequence originates from a boy younger than two with a congenital heart defect. This CDR3 is CAWSPTYRGNTEAFF. CDR3 DNA sequence: TGTGCCTGGAGTCCCACGTACAGGGGGAACACTGAAGCTTTCTTT.